Following are 28 T cell receptor beta chains from one sample sequenced in a study of blood T cell repertoires in COVID-19. Data came from immunoSEQ multiplex PCR; TCRdb stores just in-frame clones and leaves some out. Among around 330,000 clones listed, 87% were seen once. Sequenced material: PBMCs or T cells enriched from blood (not recorded which). The source of these receptors is a young woman who had recovered from COVID-19.

The table lists this clone with a count of one. The V gene is TRBV7-2, the J gene TRBJ1-1; D may be TRBD1 (6 bases). Germline CDR1 SGHTA, CDR2 FQGNSA. The CDR3 is 19 residues long. The V gene lost 7 bases and the J gene lost 0 bases, with 27 bases spanning the gap. The CDR3 nucleotides read TGTGCCAGCACCTCTCAGATTCCGGGACAAATTCTTATGAACACTGAAGCTTTCTTT. This encodes CASTSQIPGQILMNTEAFF.

This clone was recorded only once. The rearrangement uses TRBV19 and TRBJ1-6; 10 bases map to TRBD1. Trimming cost V 7 bases and J 12 bases; bases outside gene matches: 12. The CDR3 is 15 amino acids. Germline lookup yields CDR1 LNHDA and CDR2 SQIVND (reference sequence). In DNA, the CDR3 is TGTGCCAGTACGGCGTCCGGGACAGGGGATAAACCCCTCCACTTT. Encoded protein: CASTASGTGDKPLHF.

The chain carries TRBV28 and TRBJ1-2; maybe TRBD1 (5 bases). CDR3 length: 13 amino acids. Per germline, CDR1 MDHEN and CDR2 SYDVKM. Trimming cost V 9 bases and J 4 bases, with 15 bases left between them. In DNA, the CDR3 is TGTGCCAGTAGGCAGGGTCTTGGCTATGGCTACACCTTC. Translating it yields CASRQGLGYGYTF.

Turning to this clone: Other DNA sequences in the sample encode the same CDR3. V is TRBV11-2 and J is TRBJ2-5; the match to TRBD2 covers 8 bases. The germline CDR1 and CDR2 sequences are SGHAT and FQNNGV. V shed 5 bases, J shed 1 base, and the junction held 3 bases outside the gene matches. This CDR3 is built from 14 residues. The CDR3 region has the DNA TGTGCCAGCAGCCTCACTAGCGGCCAAGAGACCCAGTACTTC. It codes for CASSLTSGQETQYF.

The rearrangement links TRBV28 to TRBJ1-2; 9 bases are a match to TRBD1. The CDR3 is 15 residues long. The junction had 5 bases not matched to a gene; V was cut back by 6 bases and J by 0 bases. Looked up from germline, CDR1 is MDHEN and CDR2 is SYDVKM. The CDR3 spells CASSPRTGANYGYTF. In DNA, the CDR3 is TGTGCCAGCAGCCCCCGGACAGGGGCTAACTATGGCTACACCTTC.

This rearrangement joins TRBV5-5 to TRBJ2-7; 10 bases line up with TRBD2. Trimming took 1 base from V and 12 from J; bases not matched to a gene: 16. CDR3 length: 16 residues. Looked up from germline, CDR1 is SGHKS and CDR2 is YYEKEE (reference sequence). The CDR3 here is CASSLLTGTSATLGYF. CDR3 in DNA: TGTGCCAGCAGCTTGTTAACTGGGACTAGCGCCACTCTGGGGTACTTC.

The rearrangement links TRBV7-9 to TRBJ2-1; TRBD2 agrees at 8 bases. The V gene end was trimmed by 3 bases and the J gene end by 8 bases; junction bases not matched to a gene: 6. This CDR3 contains 14 residues. The V gene's germline CDR1 is SEHNR and CDR2 FQNEAQ (reference sequence). The CDR3 DNA reads TGTGCCAGCAGCTTGGACATCGGGGGGGATGAGCAGTTCTTC. Amino acids: CASSLDIGGDEQFF.

The rearrangement joins TRBV5-4 to TRBJ2-5; D might be TRBD1 (6 bases). Trimming shortened V by 4 bases and J by 0 bases, and 16 bases separated the two germline ends. The CDR3 is 16 residues long. Germline loops: CDR1 SGHNT, CDR2 YYREEE (reference sequence). Written as DNA, the CDR3 is TGTGCCAGCAGCCCACCACAGGGACCGTACCAAGAGACCCAGTACTTC. It translates to CASSPPQGPYQETQYF.

The V gene is TRBV30, the J gene TRBJ1-1, with a weak D call TRBD1 (5 bases). In germline, CDR1 is GTSNPN, CDR2 SVGIG (reference sequence). V gave up 2 bases and J gave up 0 bases, with 10 bases separating them. The CDR3 has 14 residues. The CDR3 nucleotides read TGTGCCTGGAGTCGGGGGAATGTGAACACTGAAGCTTTCTTT. It encodes CAWSRGNVNTEAFF.

The genes are TRBV19 and TRBJ1-1, with D unclear. This CDR3 is 21 amino acids long. Trimming took 0 bases from V and 1 from J, leaving 27 bases between them. Germline CDR1 and CDR2: LNHDA and SQIVND (reference sequence). CDR3 nucleotide sequence: TGTGCCAGTAGTATAGATCTCCGTCTGATACAGTCCCTCGAGGGGAACACTGAAGCTTTCTTT. As protein: CASSIDLRLIQSLEGNTEAFF.

This clone occurred once. The rearrangement joins TRBV1 to TRBJ2-1; the DNA was not used to check the table's D call, TRBD2. TRBV1 is described as a pseudogene. The CDR3 has 14 residues. CDR3 residues: CTSSQGGIPNEQFF. CDR3 coding DNA: TGCACCAGCAGCCAAGGCGGGATCCCCAATGAGCAGTTCTTC.

This chain links TRBV28 with TRBJ2-2, with D unclear. Trimming cost V 5 bases and J 3 bases, with 19 bases left between them. Germline CDR1 reads MDHEN; CDR2 reads SYDVKM. The CDR3 extends over 17 amino acids. The DNA of the CDR3 is TGTGCCAGCAGTACCTCGAGTGCAAGCCCTCACACCGGGGAGCTGTTTTTT. Translation: CASSTSSASPHTGELFF.

V is TRBV4-3 and J is TRBJ1-2; D is uncertain. CDR3 length equals 18 residues. CDR1 LGHNA and CDR2 YSLEER come from the germline V gene. V was clipped by 1 base and J by 4 bases, with 22 bases between them. The CDR3 coding sequence is TGCGCCAGCAGCCAAGGAATAATTAGCGGATTCGTAGTCTATGGCTACACCTTC. This sequence encodes CASSQGIISGFVVYGYTF.

The chain links TRBV2 to TRBJ1-3; the D gene is possibly TRBD1 (5 bases). V was trimmed by 4 bases and J by 0 bases, leaving 7 bases between them. Looked up from germline, CDR1 is SNHLY and CDR2 is FYNNEI. This CDR3 is 14 amino acids long. CDR3: CASSGTTSGNTIYF. As DNA, the CDR3 is TGTGCCAGCAGTGGGACAACCTCTGGAAACACCATATATTTT.

V and J are TRBV4-2 and TRBJ2-5; 11 nucleotides align to TRBD2. The CDR3 is 15 amino acids. J lost 4 bases, V lost 4 bases, and 5 bases had no gene match. Germline V gives CDR1 LGHNA, CDR2 YNFKEQ. The CDR3 sequence is CASSRLTSGRETQYF. Here the CDR3 DNA reads TGTGCCAGCAGCCGCCTAACTAGCGGGAGAGAGACCCAGTACTTC.

This chain links TRBV7-3 with TRBJ1-2; the match to TRBD1 covers 7 bases. Germline CDR1 and CDR2: SGHTA and FQGTGA. Unmatched junction bases numbered 5, after V lost 2 bases and J lost 8 bases. The CDR3 sequence is 13 residues long. The CDR3 DNA reads TGTGCCAGCAGCTTACAAGGGGGCTTCGGCTACACCTTC. This encodes CASSLQGGFGYTF.

The J gene is TRBJ2-3, the V gene TRBV6-5; 11 nucleotides match TRBD2. Looked up from germline, CDR1 is MNHEY and CDR2 is SVGAGI. The V gene end was trimmed by 6 bases and the J gene end by 5 bases; junction bases not matched to a gene: 7. The CDR3 length is 15 residues. The CDR3 protein is CASRLSGRAGDTQYF. Written as DNA, the CDR3 is TGTGCCAGCAGGCTTAGCGGGAGGGCCGGAGATACGCAGTATTTT.

V and J are TRBV2 and TRBJ2-5; D unclear. This CDR3 region has 14 residues. Trimming left V 4 bases short and J 5 bases short, with 14 bases between. The germline CDR1 and CDR2 sequences are SNHLY and FYNNEI. CDR3 residues: CASSVKRSEETQYF. Here the CDR3 DNA reads TGTGCCAGCAGTGTGAAAAGGTCGGAGGAGACCCAGTACTTC.

There are a few counts of this clone. This rearrangement joins TRBV6-2 or TRBV6-3 to TRBJ2-1, with 9 nucleotides matching TRBD1. Germline V gives CDR1 MNHEY, CDR2 SVGEGT. V shed 2 bases, J shed 6 bases, and the junction held 8 bases outside the gene matches. There are 16 residues in the CDR3. Here the CDR3 DNA reads TGTGCCAGCAGTTACGCGGGACAGGGAGGGGTCAATGAGCAGTTCTTC. Protein sequence: CASSYAGQGGVNEQFF.

This chain joins TRBV4-3 and TRBJ2-2, with TRBD1 matching 7 bases. The germline V gene has CDR1 LGHNA and CDR2 YSLEER. V was pared by 4 bases and J by 4 bases, with 9 bases of the junction left unmatched. This CDR3 comprises 16 residues. CDR3 DNA sequence: TGCGCCAGCAGCCCAACCGAAAACAGGGGCACCGGGGAGCTGTTTTTT. Translating gives CASSPTENRGTGELFF.

This clone came up a few times. This chain links TRBV6-2 or TRBV6-3 with TRBJ2-1; 7 bases fit TRBD2. CDR1 and CDR2 (germline): MNHEY, SVGEGT. Trimming removed 6 bases from V and 11 bases from J; junction bases left unmatched: 13. The CDR3 length is 14 residues. CDR3 nucleotides: TGTGCCAGCAGCCCACGGAGAGCGGGGATGCAGCAGTTCTTC. Amino acid sequence: CASSPRRAGMQQFF.

This clone occurred once. The chain uses TRBV7-9 and TRBJ2-1; D ambiguous. The CDR3 totals 14 residues. Trimming shortened V by 5 bases and J by 4 bases, and 12 bases separated the two germline ends. Germline values: CDR1 SEHNR, CDR2 FQNEAQ (reference sequence). CDR3 in DNA: TGTGCCAGCAGCCCCCCCACCGGTTACAATGAGCAGTTCTTC. Translated: CASSPPTGYNEQFF.

This clone showed up just once. The chain combines TRBV7-3 with TRBJ2-1; 7 nucleotides align to TRBD2. Unmatched junction bases numbered 9, after V lost 4 bases and J lost 3 bases. The germline V gene encodes CDR1 SGHTA and CDR2 FQGTGA. The CDR3 has 16 amino acids. CDR3 residues: CASSSQPREIYNEQFF. As DNA, the CDR3 is TGTGCCAGCAGCTCCCAGCCGCGGGAGATCTACAATGAGCAGTTCTTC.

This rearrangement joins TRBV3-1 (or the pseudogene TRBV3-2) to TRBJ1-1; 10 nucleotides match TRBD1. Germline trimming cut 4 bases from V and 8 bases from J; bases unmatched to any gene: 10. Per the germline V gene, CDR1 is LGHDT and CDR2 is YNNKEL (reference sequence). CDR3 length: 15 amino acids. This chain's CDR3 is CASSRHRDRGGEAFF. The CDR3 DNA follows: TGTGCCAGCAGCCGCCACCGGGACAGGGGTGGCGAAGCTTTCTTT.

The V gene is TRBV27, the J gene TRBJ1-1; D unresolved. V was cut by 9 bases and J by 4 bases, with 12 bases left in between. CDR3 length: 12 amino acids. Germline assignment: CDR1 MNHEY and CDR2 SMNVEV (reference sequence). The CDR3 region has the DNA TGTGCCAGTCAAAGGCCGGGCACTGAAGCTTTCTTT. Translated: CASQRPGTEAFF.

The chain has TRBV7-3 and TRBJ1-1; unclear D gene. Deletions cut 2 bases from V and 1 base from J, with 8 bases between. Germline lookup yields CDR1 SGHTA and CDR2 FQGTGA. The CDR3 covers 14 residues. CDR3 region: CASSLYAENTEAFF. CDR3 in DNA: TGTGCCAGCAGCTTATACGCAGAGAACACTGAAGCTTTCTTT. Full variable domain (missing parts from reference TRBV7-3 and TRBJ1-1): GAGVSQTPSNKVTEKGKYVELRCDPISGHTALYWYRQSLGQGPEFLIYFQGTGAADDSGLPNDRFFAVRPEGSVSTLKIQRTERGDSAVYLCASSLYAENTEAFFGQGTRLTVV.

This rearrangement joins TRBV11-2 to TRBJ2-7; 13 bases align to TRBD2. CDR3 length: 16 residues. The germline gives CDR1 SGHAT, CDR2 FQNNGV. V shed 5 bases and J 2 bases; nucleotides not matched to a gene: 6. The CDR3 loop is CASSHILAGGAYEQYF. Here the CDR3 DNA reads TGTGCCAGCAGCCATATACTAGCGGGGGGGGCCTACGAGCAGTACTTC.

The chain employs TRBV18 and TRBJ1-1; D possibly corresponds to TRBD1 (5 bases). V lost 6 bases and J 1 base, leaving 9 bases between the germline ends. Germline-derived CDR1 and CDR2 are KGHSH and LQKENI. CDR3 size: 13 residues. Written as DNA, the CDR3 is TGTGCCAGCTCTTTGACAGAGAACACTGAAGCTTTCTTT. Its translation is CASSLTENTEAFF.